This T cell receptor beta chain was captured in a study of T cells after yellow fever vaccination (dated by TCRdb to about 2019). Concerning the study at large: The SMART-Seq v4 Ultra Low Input RNA kit was used to prepare libraries from fractions with low cell numbers. To follow T-cell clones before and after both primary and booster YFV17D yellow fever vaccination, bulk TCR alpha and beta repertoires underwent longitudinal sequencing. Blood was drawn at multiple timepoints before and after primary and secondary immunization, with bulk PBMC replicates and cell subsets isolated. Two healthy male donors, one aged 18 to 29 and one aged 30 to 40 years, were included in the cohort. General findings and caveats noted by the study authors: Most clones expanded after primary vaccination were re-detected after the booster (almost 98% of CD4 and about 88% of CD8), suggesting broad memory maintenance. The secondary T-cell response was weaker than the primary response but faster, peaking on day 5 instead of day 15. Only two donors were included in the study, so the extent to which the findings can be generalized is limited. Computational filtering was needed because FACS-sorted repertoires could contain abundant contaminating clonotypes from the bulk population. A small fraction of clonotypes appeared in both the CD4 and CD8 compartments, likely as a result of convergent recombination.

V loses 3 bases of germline sequence and J loses 8 bases, and the interval between the two ends is 11 bases. CDR1 and CDR2, per the germline V gene, are SQVTM and ANQGSEA. Spanning cysteine to phenylalanine, the CDR3 consists of 12 amino acids. Just CDR3 DNA is preserved here, 36 bases in frame from base 1. TCR cDNA was synthesized by 5'RACE template switching, through which a universal primer site and unique molecular identifiers were introduced. cDNA synthesis was primed from both the TCR alpha and TCR beta constant segments. Two PCR steps were used to amplify libraries, with sample barcodes and sequencing adapters being added in the second step. Sequencing of libraries was performed on Illumina HiSeq 2500 (2x100 bp) or NovaSeq (2x150 bp). Per the original workflow: Reads were demultiplexed and collapsed into UMI consensus sequences with MIGEC, and V(D)J alignment was performed with MiXCR. Clonotypes responding to the vaccine were identified with edgeR on replicate PBMC samples, with the criteria of FDR below 0.01 and a log2 fold change above 5 up to day 15. Each bulk clonotype was labeled CD4 or CD8 based on which sequenced repertoire, CD4 or CD8, contained the clonotype at higher abundance. The public reads were run again by TCRdb, first through fastp at Q25 and then through MiXCR, and only productive beta chains were kept. Rows are combined by CDR3 protein, so each entry shows the most common genes and DNA. The V and J calls reflect TCRdb's pipeline rather than the authors' work. In this sample the table shows approximately 600,000 distinct CDR3 sequences, 9% to 15% of which occur a single time. Clones ranked in the top ten supply about 15% of the sample.

What this sample's treatment or condition label stands for: live attenuated yellow fever vaccine strain. At each blood-draw timepoint, two biological replicates of bulk PBMCs were collected. PBMCs were isolated from peripheral blood using a standard Ficoll-Paque protocol. TriZol was used to extract RNA from bulk PBMCs, from CD4 and CD8 fractions, and from dextramer-positive and dextramer-negative fractions. For this clonotype: This receptor's antigen is unknown. One base away there is no much larger clone; base qualities are not given.

This sequence originates from a man aged 25 to 45 who received the YFV17D yellow fever vaccine. This specimen consisted of PBMCs, obtained on the day of the yellow fever booster vaccination. In this chain, TRBV29-1 is recombined with TRBJ2-1, with no confident D gene call. The nucleotide sequence reads as follows: TGCAGCGTTGAGGCTGGTTCCGATGAGCAGTTCTTC. This encodes CSVEAGSDEQFF.